These T cell receptor beta chains were read from a single sample in a study of control samples from healthy donors and cancer patients. The method was immunoSEQ multiplex PCR; TCRdb's version includes in-frame clones alone and lacks a portion of them. The sample gives 90,000 to 110,000 clones, about 89% of which show up once; approximately 15% is in the top ten. Material for sequencing was blood. All receptors come from a woman between 45 and 65 years old in good health. The CDR3 runs from the conserved cysteine through the conserved F or W. The order of the fields is V gene, J gene, CDR3 protein.

v_call: TRBV6-6; j_call: TRBJ2-7; cdr3_aa: CASSYIVGGWTYEQYF
v_call: TRBV20-1; j_call: TRBJ2-5; cdr3_aa: CSASIIAGVVEETQYF
v_call: TRBV18; j_call: TRBJ2-2; cdr3_aa: CASSPPAYPAGELFF
v_call: TRBV27; j_call: TRBJ2-3; cdr3_aa: CASSLRLAGYLGDTQYF
v_call: TRBV19; j_call: TRBJ2-3; cdr3_aa: CASSLGTSGFTDTQYF
v_call: TRBV9; j_call: TRBJ2-3; cdr3_aa: CASSQTVDTQYF
v_call: TRBV5-1; j_call: TRBJ1-4; cdr3_aa: CASSLVLGTNEKLFF
v_call: TRBV29-1; j_call: TRBJ2-1; cdr3_aa: CSVGRQGPYNEQFF
v_call: TRBV9; j_call: TRBJ1-3; cdr3_aa: CASSGTGTGYLDTIYF
v_call: TRBV7-2; j_call: TRBJ2-3; cdr3_aa: CASSLRGPRGTTTDTQYF
v_call: TRBV11-3; j_call: TRBJ2-5; cdr3_aa: CASSPDRQGGTETQYF
v_call: TRBV30; j_call: TRBJ1-5; cdr3_aa: CAWGGGGGNQPQHF
v_call: TRBV27; j_call: TRBJ2-2; cdr3_aa: CASTWNGELFF
v_call: TRBV28; j_call: TRBJ1-2; cdr3_aa: CASSISLNYGYTF
v_call: TRBV15; j_call: TRBJ2-1; cdr3_aa: CATSRERQSTFRSNEQFF
v_call: TRBV7-8; j_call: TRBJ2-3; cdr3_aa: CASSLGTSGRSTDTQYF
v_call: TRBV5-8; j_call: TRBJ2-3; cdr3_aa: CASSSHRDTQYF
v_call: TRBV6-5; j_call: TRBJ1-4; cdr3_aa: CVSSYLSRANEKLFF
v_call: TRBV6-5; j_call: TRBJ1-1; cdr3_aa: CASSLGMNTEAFF
v_call: TRBV9; j_call: TRBJ2-3; cdr3_aa: CASSGRGLAGTDTQYF
v_call: TRBV6-5; j_call: TRBJ1-4; cdr3_aa: CASSYSDRGHEKLFF
v_call: TRBV3-1/TRBV3-2; j_call: TRBJ2-5; cdr3_aa: CASSQRGGRETQYF
v_call: TRBV13; j_call: TRBJ1-2; cdr3_aa: CASSLWGRGEPNYGYTF